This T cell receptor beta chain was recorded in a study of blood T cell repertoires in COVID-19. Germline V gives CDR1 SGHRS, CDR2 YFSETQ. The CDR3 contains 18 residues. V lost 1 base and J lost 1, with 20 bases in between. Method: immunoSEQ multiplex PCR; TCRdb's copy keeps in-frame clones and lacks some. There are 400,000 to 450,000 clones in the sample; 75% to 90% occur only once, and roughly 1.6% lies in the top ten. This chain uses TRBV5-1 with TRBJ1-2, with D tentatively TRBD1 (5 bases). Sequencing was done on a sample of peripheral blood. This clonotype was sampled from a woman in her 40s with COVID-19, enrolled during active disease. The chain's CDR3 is CASSLNRSSYLDNYGYTF. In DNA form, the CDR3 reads TGCGCCAGCAGCTTGAACAGGAGCTCGTATCTCGATAACTATGGCTACACCTTC.